This T cell receptor (delta chain) came from a study of γδ T cells in repeated Plasmodium falciparum infection. Study at large: Over roughly 640 days, donors received four mosquito-bite P. falciparum NF54 infections. Sampling occurred at baseline, pre-infection for selected infections, and 21 days post-infection. Findings and limits, study-wide: Vdelta2-negative gammadelta repertoires appeared less diverse and less shared in Malian than Australian children.

Bulk repertoires came from Vgamma9/Vdelta2+ or Vdelta2-negative gammadelta T cells flow-sorted from PBMC. Germline V gives CDR1 GEAIGNYY, CDR2 EKD. The CDR3 is 15 amino acids. The J segment lost 6 bases and the V segment lost 7 bases, leaving 14 bases of the junction unmatched. A few counts support this clone. Antigen specificity is unknown. The protein TCRdb gives is from a much larger clone and does not agree with this DNA's translation at residue 3, likely a read error; the protein shown here comes from the DNA. TCRdb reanalysed the multiplex PCR reads via CATT. The sample has roughly 93,000 delta-chain clones; under 1.5% are singletons.

Sequencing was done on a sample of gamma-delta T cells from blood. The chain combines TRDV2 with TRDJ1, with 9 positions matching TRDD3. As TCRdb names no J gene, one was assigned here on the basis of a DNA match to germline. This sequence was found in a pool of human donors (malaria-infected and uninfected, not separated). CDR3 protein: CAWDDLGDAGYKLIF. CDR3 in DNA: TGTGCCTGGGACGACCTGGGGGATGCGGGCTATAAACTCATCTTT.